This T cell receptor (beta chain) was sequenced in a study of multiple sclerosis patients with progressive multifocal leukoencephalopathy. Here immunoSEQ multiplex PCR was the method, and the copy in TCRdb shows in-frame clones only, minus some. The repertoire holds 25,000 to 30,000 clones, about 90% seen once, with roughly 1.3% in the top ten. Unmatched junction bases numbered 8, after V lost 0 bases and J lost 0 bases. This CDR3 is 19 amino acids long. Germline lookup yields CDR1 SGHAT and CDR2 FQNNGV. Time point defined: more than ten months of natalizumab therapy. The chain joins TRBV11-2 to TRBJ2-1, with 10 bases matching TRBD2. This sample comprised PBMCs, obtained from a patient treated with natalizumab. This TCR derives from a human donor with multiple sclerosis. CDR3 loop: CASSLDGSGGHSSYNEQFF. CDR3 DNA: TGTGCCAGCAGCTTAGATGGTAGCGGGGGGCATAGCTCCTACAATGAGCAGTTCTTC.